These 22 T cell receptor beta chains were all obtained from the same sample, sequenced in a study of cytomegalovirus exposure and HLA in healthy donors. Generated by immunoSEQ multiplex PCR, the TCRdb table keeps only in-frame clones and is missing some. The sample has around 250,000 clones; around 89% are singletons. The sequenced material came from PBMCs. These receptors were taken from a woman aged 18-30 years in good health and CMV-seronegative.

The CDR3 spells CASSVRAGEFTDTQYF. CDR3 in DNA: TGTGCCAGCAGTGTTAGGGCAGGGGAATTTACAGATACGCAGTATTTT. The chain is built from TRBV2 and TRBJ2-3, with D possibly TRBD1 on 6 matching bases. The CDR3 has 16 amino acids. The V end was cut by 4 bases, the J end by 3 bases, with 17 bases between. Looked up from germline, CDR1 is SNHLY and CDR2 is FYNNEI. The full variable domain, rest sourced from reference TRBV2 and TRBJ2-3, is EPEVTQTPSHQVTQMGQEVILRCVPISNHLYFYWYRQILGQKVEFLVSFYNNEISEKSEIFDDQFSVERPDGSNFTLKIRSTKLEDSAMYFCASSVRAGEFTDTQYFGPGTRLTVL.

This clone came up once. The chain carries TRBV4-2 and TRBJ1-6; no clear D. The germline CDR1 and CDR2 sequences are LGHNA and YNFKEQ. Trimming stripped 0 bases from V and 10 bases from J, with 4 bases between. The CDR3 extends over 12 amino acids. The CDR3: CASSQEQSPLHF. The CDR3 nucleotides are TGTGCCAGCAGCCAAGAACAGTCACCCCTCCACTTT.

The count of this clone is one. The CDR3 coding sequence is TGTGCCAGCAGCTCCCCGGGACTAGCGGGGGATCAAGAGACCCAGTACTTC. It is translated as CASSSPGLAGDQETQYF. The gene calls are TRBV5-4 and TRBJ2-5, with 14 bases that match TRBD2. Germline CDR1 reads SGHNT; CDR2 reads YYREEE (reference sequence). The junction had 6 bases not matched to a gene; V was cut back by 3 bases and J by 2 bases. This CDR3 region has 17 residues.

This clone was picked up one time. V and J are TRBV7-9 and TRBJ2-2; 7 nucleotides line up with TRBD1. The CDR3 is 15 amino acids. The V segment lost 6 bases and the J segment 3 bases; nucleotides outside the gene matches: 7. The germline V gene has CDR1 SEHNR and CDR2 FQNEAQ (reference sequence). CDR3 nucleotide sequence: TGTGCCAGCAGGTACACAGGGGCCGACACCGGGGAGCTGTTTTTT. Amino acid sequence: CASRYTGADTGELFF.

The rearrangement uses TRBV6-5 and TRBJ2-1; possibly TRBD1 for D (6 bases). Germline loops: CDR1 MNHEY, CDR2 SVGAGI. CDR3 length: 12 amino acids. V dropped 2 bases and J dropped 9 bases, with 8 bases sitting between them. The chain's CDR3 is CASSYQGSEQFF. CDR3 DNA: TGTGCCAGCAGTTACCAGGGGAGTGAGCAGTTCTTC.

J is TRBJ2-2 and V is TRBV5-7, with TRBD1 identical over 9 bases. TRBV5-7 falls under the ORF class, with uncertain function. CDR3 length equals 17 residues. Trimming removed 3 bases from V and 9 bases from J; junction bases left unmatched: 15. In DNA, the CDR3 is TGTGCCAGCAGCTCACCAACGGGACAGGGTGTCCCCCGGGAGCTGTTTTTT. Amino acid sequence: CASSSPTGQGVPRELFF.

The chain joins TRBV4-1 to TRBJ1-6; 7 nucleotides match TRBD1. V was pared by 4 bases and J by 6 bases, with 12 bases of the junction left unmatched. CDR3 length equals 17 residues. The germline V gene has CDR1 MGHRA and CDR2 YSYEKL. CDR3 sequence reads: CASSLTNRGVGNSPLHF. The CDR3 bases are TGCGCCAGCAGCCTTACCAACAGGGGAGTAGGTAATTCACCCCTCCACTTT.

This chain links TRBV15 with TRBJ2-5; possibly TRBD1 for D (5 bases). CDR1 is LNHNV and CDR2 is YYDKDF in the germline V gene (reference sequence). The CDR3 is 13 residues long. V dropped 9 bases and J dropped 5 bases, with 16 bases sitting between them. For the CDR3, the DNA is TGTGCCACAAGCGCTACCCAGGGTGAGACCCAGTACTTC. As protein: CATSATQGETQYF. The variable domain in full, completed from reference TRBV15 and TRBJ2-5, reads DAMVIQNPRYQVTQFGKPVTLSCSQTLNHNVMYWYQQKSSQAPKLLFHYYDKDFNNEADTPDNFQSRRPNTSFCFLDIRSPGLGDTAMYLCATSATQGETQYFGPGTRLLVL.

The chain joins TRBV19 to TRBJ1-6, with TRBD1 matching 12 bases. The germline gives CDR1 LNHDA, CDR2 SQIVND (reference sequence). Trimming removed 3 bases from V and 8 bases from J; junction bases left unmatched: 2. The CDR3 runs to 15 residues. The CDR3 nucleotides read TGTGCCAGTAGTATGGGACAGGGGGCGGATTCACCCCTCCACTTT. Protein: CASSMGQGADSPLHF.

The rearrangement uses TRBV6-5 and TRBJ2-7; weak D call: TRBD2 (5 bases). The CDR3 totals 15 residues. The germline V and J ends were trimmed by 8 bases and 3 bases, with 20 bases remaining between them. Germline-derived CDR1 and CDR2 are MNHEY and SVGAGI. The DNA of the CDR3 is TGTGCCAGCCGAAAACGAGGGAGTCAAGGCTACGAGCAGTACGTC. Protein sequence: CASRKRGSQGYEQYV.

The CDR3 is CASSLDTSVQYF. In nucleotides, the CDR3 is TGTGCCAGCAGCTTAGATACATCCGTCCAGTACTTC. The genes are TRBV11-2 and TRBJ2-5; D is uncertain. Trimming took off 0 bases at V and 10 bases at J, with 9 bases between the two ends. CDR3 length equals 12 residues. Germline CDR1 and CDR2: SGHAT and FQNNGV.

The chain combines TRBV5-4 with TRBJ1-3; 8 positions match TRBD1. The CDR3 length is 15 residues. Germline V gene sequence: CDR1 SGHNT, CDR2 YYREEE (reference sequence). Germline trimming cut 4 bases from V and 3 bases from J; bases unmatched to any gene: 6. CDR3 sequence: CASSNGQGFGNTIYF. CDR3 DNA sequence: TGTGCCAGCAGCAACGGACAGGGATTTGGAAACACCATATATTTT.

The chain has TRBV20-1 and TRBJ1-1; perhaps TRBD1 as D (6 bases). The germline gives CDR1 DFQATT, CDR2 SNEGSKA (reference sequence). This CDR3 contains 11 residues. The CDR3 nucleotides read TGCAGGGGGACATTAAACACTGAAGCTTTCTTT. Translated, it gives CRGTLNTEAFF.

The genes are TRBV7-6 and TRBJ1-4; 10 nucleotides align to TRBD1. Germline V CDR1 and CDR2: SGHVS, FNYEAQ. J lost 7 bases, V lost 3 bases, and 5 bases had no gene match. The CDR3 sequence is 15 residues long. CDR3 residues: CASSFGTGVIEKLFF. The DNA of the CDR3 is TGTGCCAGCAGCTTTGGGACAGGGGTAATTGAAAAACTGTTTTTT.

The chain joins TRBV25-1 to TRBJ1-6, with D tentatively TRBD1 (5 bases). The V end lost 7 bases, the J end lost 7 bases, and 14 bases lay between the germline ends. The germline CDR1 and CDR2 sequences are MGHDK and SYGVNS. This CDR3 region has 14 residues. DNA for the CDR3: TGTGCCAGCACTGACCGGGGGTTGAATTCACCCCTCCACTTT. This translates into CASTDRGLNSPLHF.

This clone was seen just once. CDR3 DNA sequence: TGTGCCAGTAATACGGGACAGGGTATACGCAATCAGCCCCAGCATTTT. It encodes CASNTGQGIRNQPQHF. The rearrangement uses TRBV19 and TRBJ1-5, with 9 nucleotides matching TRBD1. Germline CDR1 is LNHDA and CDR2 is SQIVND (reference sequence). With V trimmed by 7 bases and J by 2 bases, 9 bases remained unmatched. The CDR3 is 16 amino acids.

The chain employs TRBV28 and TRBJ1-2; D not certain. This CDR3 has 14 amino acids. Per the germline V gene, CDR1 is MDHEN and CDR2 is SYDVKM. Trimming pared 6 bases from V and 6 bases from J, leaving 17 bases between. DNA for the CDR3: TGTGCCAGCAGCCCGATCGGGATAGAAAATGGCTACACCTTC. It is translated as CASSPIGIENGYTF.

This chain links TRBV5-3 with TRBJ2-1; 9 bases agree with TRBD1. TRBV5-3 is sorted into the ORF group, with uncertain function. The CDR3 is 14 residues long. V gave up 6 bases and J gave up 4 bases; unmatched junction bases: 5. The CDR3 region has the DNA TGTGCCAGAAAGGGGGACAGGGTATACAATGAGCAGTTCTTC. Translating it yields CARKGDRVYNEQFF.

The rearrangement links TRBV7-9 to TRBJ2-7, with TRBD1 identical over 11 bases. Germline V gene sequence: CDR1 SEHNR, CDR2 FQNEAQ (reference sequence). The V and J ends lost 2 bases and 6 bases, in that order; junction bases with no gene match: 9. The CDR3 has 16 amino acids. The CDR3 sequence: CASSLKVRGQGGEQYV. CDR3 nucleotide sequence: TGTGCCAGCAGCTTAAAAGTGAGGGGACAGGGGGGCGAGCAGTACGTC.

The CDR3 loop reads CSVATGTDFNQPQHF. CDR3 sequence (DNA): TGCAGCGTTGCGACCGGGACAGATTTTAATCAGCCCCAGCATTTT. V and J are TRBV29-1 and TRBJ1-5; 7 nucleotides align to TRBD1. After removal of 4 bases from V and 4 bases from J, the junction contained 10 bases not matched to a gene. The germline gives CDR1 SQVTM, CDR2 ANQGSEA. CDR3 length equals 15 residues.

V is TRBV5-5 and J is TRBJ1-4, with D tentatively TRBD1 (6 bases). Germline CDR1 and CDR2: SGHKS and YYEKEE (reference sequence). Trimming took 5 bases from V and 5 from J, leaving 13 bases between them. The CDR3 length is 14 residues. CDR3 protein: CASRGEQGNEKLFF. CDR3 nucleotides: TGTGCCAGCAGGGGGGAGCAGGGGAATGAAAAACTGTTTTTT. The whole variable domain, filled in from reference TRBV5-5 and TRBJ1-4, reads DAGVTQSPTHLIKTRGQQVTLRCSPISGHKSVSWYQQVLGQGPQFIFQYYEKEERGRGNFPDRFSARQFPNYSSELNVNALLLGDSALYLCASRGEQGNEKLFFGSGTQLSVL.

A note on this clone: An end of the junction does not agree with germline; a read error may underlie this. The J gene is TRBJ1-5, the V gene TRBV2; no firm D call. The CDR3 is made up of 13 amino acids. Germline CDR1 SNHLY, CDR2 FYNNEI. CDR3 coding DNA: TGTGCCAGCAGTGAGAATGAACAGTCACTTGAAATTTTT. It specifies CASSENEQSLEIF.